The 5 T cell receptor beta chains presented below share a single source sample, sequenced in a study of T cells after posttransplantation cyclophosphamide. Sampled 1 year posttransplant, controls received myeloablative marrow transplants, methotrexate and a calcineurin inhibitor. TCRdb's table, derived via immunoSEQ multiplex PCR, lists solely in-frame clones and lacks some. The sample lists some 4,000 clones; about four fifths were seen once. The input for sequencing was PBMCs, taken after allogeneic stem cell transplant with calcineurin inhibitor and methotrexate. These receptors were obtained from a female patient aged 50-59 years who received an allogeneic stem cell transplant from an unrelated donor, was CMV-positive, and had acute and chronic GVHD. Some T cells may be the graft donor's.

The CDR3 protein is CASRQRTEAFF. As DNA, the CDR3 is TGTGCCAGTAGGCAGCGGACTGAAGCTTTCTTT. The chain couples TRBV19 to TRBJ1-1; D call uncertain. The germline gives CDR1 LNHDA, CDR2 SQIVND (reference sequence). V lost 6 bases, J lost 5 bases, and 7 bases lay in between. The CDR3 consists of 11 residues.

This rearrangement joins TRBV19 to TRBJ2-7; tentative D call: TRBD1 (6 bases). CDR3 length: 15 amino acids. CDR1 and CDR2 from the germline V gene are LNHDA and SQIVND (reference sequence). The germline V and J ends were trimmed by 4 bases and 0 bases, with 13 bases remaining between them. The CDR3 loop reads CASSTRQESSYEQYF. In DNA, the CDR3 is TGTGCCAGTAGTACCCGACAGGAGAGCTCCTACGAGCAGTACTTC. Looking up the rest from reference TRBV19 and TRBJ2-7 gives the full variable domain: DGGITQSPKYLFRKEGQNVTLSCEQNLNHDAMYWYRQDPGQGLRLIYYSQIVNDFQKGDIAEGYSVSREKKESFPLTVTSAQKNPTAFYLCASSTRQESSYEQYFGPGTRLTVT.

This CDR3 reads CASNLPGLDNNEQFF. As DNA, the CDR3 is TGCGCCAGCAACCTGCCGGGACTGGATAACAATGAGCAGTTCTTC. V is TRBV5-1 and J is TRBJ2-1; tentatively, D is TRBD2 (6 bases). CDR1 and CDR2 from the germline V gene are SGHRS and YFSETQ. Trimming removed 6 bases at V and 5 bases at J, with 18 bases between. The CDR3 totals 15 residues.

The chain combines TRBV15 with TRBJ2-7; D is uncertain. The V and J ends lost 0 bases and 3 bases respectively, with 6 bases between them. This CDR3 contains 13 residues. CDR1 and CDR2 (germline): LNHNV, YYDKDF (reference sequence). The CDR3 loop reads CATSRDYVYEQYF. CDR3 nucleotides: TGTGCCACCAGCAGAGATTATGTCTACGAGCAGTACTTC.

V usage is TRBV7-6 and J usage is TRBJ2-7; a possible D gene is TRBD1 (6 bases). The CDR3 totals 15 residues. Trimming cost V 2 bases and J 0 bases, with 11 bases left between them. CDR1 is SGHVS, CDR2 FNYEAQ, per germline. DNA for the CDR3: TGTGCCAGCAGCTTACGGACAGACACCTCCTACGAGCAGTACTTC. Its protein is CASSLRTDTSYEQYF.